The subject of this entry is one TCR beta chain. It lacks a known antigen. Base qualities are not at hand, and no much larger clone is one base apart. The sample is drawn from a study of cytomegalovirus exposure and HLA in healthy donors (dated by TCRdb to between 2016 and 2019). For the wider study: An earlier analysis of approximately 640 of the donors reported 250 to 300 Gb of sequence data and some 120 million unique TCR beta sequences from 150 million to 200 million T cells. A later genetic analysis used genome-wide SNP genotypes for about three fifths of the 666 donors, treating that subset as a discovery cohort. Because of strong linkage in the cohort, a few DR-DQ haplotypes were treated as single units for association and clustering. Donor age, sex, ethnicity and CMV serostatus were collected together with the repertoire data. Along with the approximately 700-subject first cohort, a separate validation cohort of over a hundred different subjects was used. Rather than drawing on any new phenotypic data, the later analysis identified candidate immune exposures from TCR beta sequences and the way those sequences occurred across donors. To predict cytomegalovirus infection status, the study combined high-throughput TCR immunosequencing, statistical association of individual TCRs with disease status, and machine learning. HLA typing included class I and class II loci at four-digit resolution. The T cell repertoires of 666 subjects were profiled by immunosequencing and related to cytomegalovirus serostatus. The study aimed to test whether cataloging public T cell receptors could reveal signatures of past pathogen exposure. Across about 380 genotyped donors of the cohort, an average of about 250,000 unique TCR beta nucleotide sequences per donor were sequenced, and 15% to 20% of those sequences were non-productive. An early release that covered about 600 HLA-typed donors contained approximately 290 gigabases of sequencing data and tens of millions of unique TCR sequences. An earlier analysis of a few hundred of the donors applied high-throughput TCR beta sequencing to assess whether each TCR beta V gene segment acted as functional or pseudogenic. Among the roughly 390 genotyped donors, under 90% belonged to the genetic ancestry cluster associated with self-reported Caucasian donors. To study patterns of TCR occurrence, a later analysis re-analyzed previously published TCR beta repertoires from 700 or so donors and added high-resolution HLA genotyping. Every repertoire in the discovery cohort had been generated on one and the same sequencing platform. The number of typed donors differed by locus: about 629-630 for A, B, C, DRB1 and DQB1; approximately 520 for DQA1; approximately 600 for DPA1; and 450 to 480 for DPB1.

CDR1 and CDR2 are drawn from the germline V gene: KGHSH, LQKENI. V lost 8 bases and J lost 1 base; the stretch between them is 8 bases long. The CDR3 goes from the cysteine to the phenylalanine over 12 residues. The kept DNA is CDR3 alone, 36 bases in frame from the first base. The cohort was made up of under 800 healthy bone marrow donors. All cohort members were sampled while nominally healthy, although unrecorded immune exposures were likely present. The donor was CMV seronegative and was included in the group of a few hundred seronegative cohort members. Each donor provided a peripheral blood sample, and peripheral blood mononuclear cells were used for TCR beta sequencing. The Qiagen DNeasy Blood Extraction Kit was used to extract genomic DNA from the blood cell samples. What the study reported, not specific to this receptor: In a later genetic analysis, a missense DCLRE1C variant was associated with V-gene and J-gene trimming of TCR beta chains, and the association was replicated in an independent cohort. Several of the top co-occurrence clusters appeared to be linked to parvovirus B19, influenza, CMV and Epstein-Barr virus, according to a later analysis. A few of the identified cytomegalovirus-associated TCR beta chains were confirmed in vitro to be specific for cytomegalovirus antigens. The authors suggested that the approach could potentially be generalized to other disease states and immunological phenotypes. A later analysis found that HLA-associated TCR beta chains were more clonally expanded and had lower generation probabilities than equally common non-associated chains. The study gave a list of 150 to 200 TCR beta chains associated with cytomegalovirus. An earlier analysis of some 590 of the donors showed that most TCR beta V segments appeared in productive rearrangements either about 87% or about 30% of the time, which broadly matched IMGT annotations. Because the 87-base-pair reads could not distinguish some IMGT-functional V segments, including TRBV6-2 and TRBV6-3, those segments were excluded. For the cohort, immune exposure information was limited to CMV serostatus. Because HLA typing was unavailable for some donors at each locus, only the typed subset was used in association tests. In a later analysis, most CMV-associated TCR beta chains were found to appear HLA-restricted, with HLA associations seemingly driven largely by CMV exposure. Across donors, most TCR sequences were observed very rarely, whereas some public TCRs were present in many individuals. The classifier was reported to diagnose cytomegalovirus status with high specificity and sensitivity in both the original and validation cohorts. A further reported finding was that TCR beta sequences accurately predicted the HLA-A and HLA-B alleles for most subjects in the first cohort. A cluster of highly shared sequence variants was judged likely to represent a technical artifact of the sequencing pipeline. A later genetic analysis reported fewer N-insertions in productive TCRs among donors in an Asian-associated ancestry cluster than the roughly 700-donor mean. Linkage disequilibrium might explain the correlated functional status among segregating V segments, but an unknown experimental factor could not be ruled out. Approximately 16 rarely observed V segments, including chromosome 9 orphons, were excluded from the earlier analysis of almost 600 of the donors because counts were too low. In this cohort, only TCR beta chains were sequenced, and detectable features were limited by the absence of alpha or paired-chain data. In a later analysis, some 17,000 TCR beta sequences were associated with specific HLA alleles at a false discovery rate of 0.05. In a later analysis, TCR association rates were found to vary across HLA loci, with the most associated TCRs seen for DRB1 alleles and the fewest for HLA-C alleles. When HLA alleles, especially DR and DQ, strongly co-occurred, TCR associations were difficult to assign to individual alleles. Sequencing depth was assumed to be roughly uniform across donors in the presence/absence analyses, though that assumption may not hold.

Libraries were prepared through the immunoSEQ multiplex PCR assay. The multiplex PCR relied on a mix of 60 forward primers for TCR Vbeta segments and 13 reverse primers for TCR Jbeta segments. The CDR3 region of rearranged TCR beta genes was amplified from genomic DNA with a multiplex PCR assay. Amplified TCR beta libraries were sequenced as 87-base-pair reads on the Illumina HiSeq System. In the source study's methods: A later analysis tallied 75 million to 95 million unique TCR beta chains across the 660 or so repertoires, and around 12 million of those chains were shared by two or more donors. Raw reads were error-corrected and collapsed into unique sequences with a nearest-neighbor algorithm that merged closely related sequences to remove PCR and sequencing errors. To assign V, D and J gene segments, CDR3 sequences were aligned to IMGT reference sequences. For a sequence to be retained, a match of at least six nucleotides to both a V gene segment and a J gene segment was required. A rearrangement was called productive if the CDR3 had no stop codons and remained in frame with V and J, and every other rearrangement was called non-productive. CDR3 was defined by IMGT convention, running from the second conserved V-encoded cysteine to the conserved J-encoded phenylalanine. In an earlier analysis of 500 to 650 of the donors, sequences lacking an unambiguous match to a single V gene segment were excluded. In an earlier analysis of approximately 590 of the donors, V segments were called functional above 56.7% productive rearrangements and were called segregating when the between-donor standard deviation exceeded 5%. A statistical classification framework was built to diagnose cytomegalovirus status from the catalog of TCR beta chain sequences. In a later analysis, TCR nucleotide sequences were compared against IMGT/GENE-DB human TR gene sequences so that V and J genes could be assigned. Using the TCRdist pipeline, a later analysis assigned CDR3 sequences along with most-parsimonious VDJ recombination scenarios. In a later analysis, every TCR beta chain was defined by the combination of its CDR3 amino acid sequence and its V-gene family, and reads without a unique V-gene family were dropped. A later analysis removed 592 highly shared, low-generation-probability nucleotide sequences to deal with suspected cross-contamination and a sequencing artifact. For each public chain, a later analysis derived a clonal expansion index from normalized ranks of inferred template counts within each repertoire. In a later analysis, generation probabilities were computed with a VDJ recombination model fitted to out-of-frame rearrangements, and the resulting probabilities were checked against IGoR. A later analysis scored TCR-TCR, TCR-HLA and TCR-CMV co-occurrence with hypergeometric tests, applying a repertoire-size bias correction to TCR pairs. In a later analysis, false discovery rates were estimated by permuting HLA or CMV assignments 20 times. A later analysis grouped co-occurring TCRs with DBSCAN, adding TCRdist sequence similarity when clustering within HLA-allele-positive subsets. Repertoires with fewer than 30,000 or more than 120,000 public chains, plus five repertoires with anomalous nucleotide sharing, were excluded from co-occurrence clustering. Here the immuneACCESS table is served through TCRdb, limited to in-frame sequences with V and J called. Missing clones are a known gap in these copies; in checked studies unresolved V genes cover under half, and the rest lacks a known reason. The D gene and trimming were derived from the DNA, and the V and J assignments and clone size from that table. For this sample the table gives about 280,000 clones, of which about 87% were detected only once. The ten largest clones add up to approximately 2% of the sample.

The TCR sequence derives from a woman aged 18-30 years in good health and CMV-seronegative. Rearrangement joined TRBV18 to TRBJ1-1; the D gene remains uncertain. Material: PBMCs. The CDR3 protein is CASRFPNTEAFF. The sequenced DNA is TGTGCCAGCCGGTTTCCGAACACTGAAGCTTTCTTT.